These 15 T cell receptor beta chains were all obtained from the same sample, sequenced in a study of T cells in Graves' hyperthyroidism and ophthalmopathy. Amplification of TCR beta CDR3 regions used RNA as the template. In the first-round RT-PCR of the TCR CDR3, the HTBI primer set was used. TCRdb used MiXCR to reprocess the multiplex PCR reads, holding one entry per CDR3 protein. Of 250,000 to 300,000 distinct CDR3 sequences listed, about an eighth are singletons. Sequencing used blood. The source of these receptors is a woman in her twenties or thirties with Graves' hyperthyroidism that later progressed to Graves' ophthalmopathy.

This clonotype was recorded at least ten times. The chain is built from TRBV5-1 and TRBJ2-7, with D possibly being TRBD2 (7 bases). This CDR3 comprises 14 residues. Germline V gene sequence: CDR1 SGHRS, CDR2 YFSETQ. Trimming removed 7 bases from V and 6 bases from J, with 20 bases in between. The CDR3: CASGLEGGVPEQYF. For the CDR3, the DNA is TGCGCCAGCGGACTGGAGGGGGGGGTCCCCGAGCAGTACTTC. Drawing the rest from reference TRBV5-1 and TRBJ2-7, the complete variable domain is KAGVTQTPRYLIKTRGQQVTLSCSPISGHRSVSWYQQTPGQGLQFLFEYFSETQRNKGNFPGRFSGRQFSNSRSEMNVSTLELGDSALYLCASGLEGGVPEQYFGPGTRLTVT.

Comment on this clonotype: Its ends do not fully match the called genes, so a read error is possible. The chain combines TRBV24-1 with TRBJ2-3; no clear D. Germline CDR1 reads KGHDR; CDR2 reads SFDVKD. The CDR3 spans 14 residues. CDR3 in amino acids: CATSDSQGADAQYF. CDR3 DNA sequence: TGTGCCACCAGTGATTCCCAAGGAGCAGATGCGCAGTATTTT.

In this sample, this clonotype turned up a few times. The genes are TRBV19 and TRBJ1-5; 7 nucleotides match TRBD1. V lost 4 bases to trimming and J lost 3 bases; unmatched junction nucleotides: 6. Germline assignment: CDR1 LNHDA and CDR2 SQIVND (reference sequence). The CDR3 spans 15 residues. CDR3 DNA: TGTGCCAGTAGTAGCGGACAGGTTGTCAATCAGCCCCAGCATTTT. Translation: CASSSGQVVNQPQHF.

This clonotype was counted at least ten times. The V gene is TRBV11-2, the J gene TRBJ2-7; 9 bases line up with TRBD1. Germline CDR1 is SGHAT and CDR2 is FQNNGV. V lost 0 bases and J lost 5; bases outside the gene matches: 5. This CDR3 has 15 amino acids. The CDR3 reads CASSLEGTGWNEQYF. The CDR3 DNA reads as TGTGCCAGCAGCTTAGAGGGGACAGGGTGGAACGAGCAGTACTTC.

In this sample, this clonotype turned up many times. The chain joins TRBV7-9 to TRBJ2-3; weak D call: TRBD1 (7 bases). Trimming took off 5 bases at V and 5 bases at J, with 14 bases between the two ends. The length of the CDR3 is 14 residues. Germline V CDR1 and CDR2: SEHNR, FQNEAQ (reference sequence). The CDR3 nucleotides read TGTGCCAGCAGCGCCCGACAGGGAGGAGATACGCAGTATTTT. Protein sequence: CASSARQGGDTQYF.

Ten or more counts support this clonotype. The chain has TRBV9 and TRBJ1-1, with D unclear. CDR3 size: 13 residues. With 2 bases removed from V and 1 base from J, the gap between germline ends came to 6 bases. CDR1 SGDLS and CDR2 YYNGEE come from the germline V gene. CDR3 sequence reads: CASSVRQNTEAFF. The CDR3 bases are TGTGCCAGCAGCGTCCGCCAGAACACTGAAGCTTTCTTT.

This clonotype has at least ten counts. V is TRBV7-2 and J is TRBJ1-1; 7 nucleotides match TRBD1. The CDR3 totals 16 residues. Per germline, CDR1 SGHTA and CDR2 FQGNSA. The junction had 10 bases not matched to a gene; V was cut back by 4 bases and J by 2 bases. The CDR3 sequence is CASSSNLRQGNTEAFF. The DNA of the CDR3 is TGTGCCAGCAGCTCGAACTTGAGACAGGGAAACACTGAAGCTTTCTTT.

In this sample, this clonotype turned up many times. V is TRBV7-9 and J is TRBJ2-3, with TRBD2 identical over 9 bases. V trimming: 5 bases; J trimming: 5 bases; junction bases outside the gene matches: 8. Germline loops: CDR1 SEHNR, CDR2 FQNEAQ (reference sequence). The CDR3 extends over 15 amino acids. CDR3 region: CASSPLAGGQDTQYF. The CDR3 DNA reads as TGTGCCAGCAGCCCACTAGCGGGCGGACAAGATACGCAGTATTTT.

This clonotype was observed many times. The chain is built from TRBV30 and TRBJ1-5; no clear D. CDR1 and CDR2 from the germline V gene are GTSNPN and SVGIG (reference sequence). There are 13 residues in the CDR3. The ends were cut back, 5 bases at V and 0 bases at J, with 8 bases in the middle. CDR3 DNA sequence: TGTGCCTGGGCCGAATATAGCAATCAGCCCCAGCATTTT. This encodes CAWAEYSNQPQHF.

The gene calls are TRBV6-1 and TRBJ1-5, with TRBD1 as a possible D gene (6 bases). Germline loops: CDR1 MNHNS, CDR2 SASEGT. The CDR3 runs to 15 residues. The ends were cut back, 3 bases at V and 4 bases at J, with 13 bases in the middle. CDR3 nucleotide sequence: TGTGCCAGCAGTGAGTTGACAGGCGGGAATCAGCCCCAGCATTTT. Residues: CASSELTGGNQPQHF.

Many counts were recorded for this clonotype. This chain connects TRBV20-1 to TRBJ2-5, with D perhaps TRBD1 (6 bases). Germline V gene sequence: CDR1 DFQATT, CDR2 SNEGSKA (reference sequence). Trimming took 6 bases from V and 3 from J, leaving 11 bases between them. The CDR3 has 12 residues. The DNA of the CDR3 is TGCAGTGCCGACGGACAGAAAGAGACCCAGTACTTC. Amino acids: CSADGQKETQYF.

This clonotype was detected many times. This chain joins TRBV7-2 and TRBJ2-7; no definite D call. CDR1 and CDR2 (germline): SGHTA, FQGNSA. The CDR3 consists of 14 residues. Trimming stripped 5 bases from V and 2 bases from J, with 13 bases between. The CDR3 is CASSPLTGPYEQYF. The CDR3 region has the DNA TGTGCCAGCAGCCCACTTACCGGTCCCTACGAGCAGTACTTC. Drawing the rest from reference TRBV7-2 and TRBJ2-7, the complete variable domain is GAGVSQSPSNKVTEKGKDVELRCDPISGHTALYWYRQSLGQGLEFLIYFQGNSAPDKSGLPSDRFSAERTGGSVSTLTIQRTQQEDSAVYLCASSPLTGPYEQYFGPGTRLTVT.

This clonotype has at least ten counts. The chain is built from TRBV7-9 and TRBJ1-4; weak D call: TRBD1 (6 bases). V was cut by 4 bases and J by 7 bases, with 13 bases left in between. There are 14 residues in the CDR3. Per germline, CDR1 SEHNR and CDR2 FQNEAQ (reference sequence). The DNA of the CDR3 is TGTGCCAGCAGCTACGGGACATCCGGTGAAAAACTGTTTTTT. Protein product: CASSYGTSGEKLFF.

This clonotype was seen many times. The V and J genes are TRBV6-1 and TRBJ2-5, with D perhaps matching TRBD1 or TRBD2 (6 bases each). This CDR3 is built from 15 residues. The V gene lost 6 bases and the J gene lost 5 bases, with 19 bases spanning the gap. From germline, CDR1 is MNHNS and CDR2 SASEGT. The CDR3 region is CASSLMEGGEETQYF. Written as DNA, the CDR3 is TGTGCCAGCAGCCTTATGGAGGGGGGAGAGGAGACCCAGTACTTC.

The sample holds many counts of this clonotype. The chain uses TRBV27 and TRBJ2-1, with TRBD2 identical over 9 bases. CDR3 size: 16 residues. CDR1 is MNHEY, CDR2 SMNVEV, per germline (reference sequence). V shed 5 bases and J 6 bases; nucleotides not matched to a gene: 11. The CDR3 loop is CASSTSGTSRGNEQFF. The DNA of the CDR3 is TGTGCCAGCAGTACTTCCGGGACTAGCAGAGGCAATGAGCAGTTCTTC.